This TCR beta chain was sequenced in a study of yellow fever vaccine responses in identical twins. General study results and limits: Twins' vaccine T cell responses reportedly seemed partly convergent and partly personalized.

Germline assignment: CDR1 MGHRA and CDR2 YSYEKL. Trimming took off 1 base at V and 1 base at J, with 9 bases between the two ends. The CDR3 is made up of 15 amino acids. Via MiXCR, TCRdb re-called the RT-PCR reads, giving one row per CDR3 protein. The sample lists about 1,600 distinct CDR3 sequences; 87% were seen once. This clonotype came up a few times. Its antigen is still unknown. J is TRBJ2-3 and V is TRBV4-1; no definite D call. This TCR came from a woman between 18 and 29 years old who received the yellow fever vaccine. This sample comprised T cells from blood (PBMCs), unsorted or a sorted subset (not recorded which), obtained before or after yellow fever vaccination (not recorded which). In DNA form, the CDR3 reads TGCGCCAGCAGCCAAGTTATGTCAGGCACAGATACGCAGTATTTT. Protein: CASSQVMSGTDTQYF.